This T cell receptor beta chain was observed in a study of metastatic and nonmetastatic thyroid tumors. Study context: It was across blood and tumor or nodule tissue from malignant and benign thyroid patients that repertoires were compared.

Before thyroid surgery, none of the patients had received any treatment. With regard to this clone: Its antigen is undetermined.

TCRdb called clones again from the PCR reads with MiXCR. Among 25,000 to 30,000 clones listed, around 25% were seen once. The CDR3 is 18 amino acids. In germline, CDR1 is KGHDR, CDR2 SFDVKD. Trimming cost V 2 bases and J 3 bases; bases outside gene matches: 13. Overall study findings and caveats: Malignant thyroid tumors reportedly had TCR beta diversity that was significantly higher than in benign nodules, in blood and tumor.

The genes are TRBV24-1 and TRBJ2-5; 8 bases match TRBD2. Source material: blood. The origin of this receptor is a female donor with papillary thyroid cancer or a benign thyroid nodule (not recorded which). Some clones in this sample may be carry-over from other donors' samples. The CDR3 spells CATSDYTRGGAGKETQYF. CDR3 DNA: TGTGCCACCAGTGATTACACCCGGGGGGGAGCAGGGAAAGAGACCCAGTACTTC.